This T cell receptor beta chain was recorded in a study of molecular identifiers for immune sequencing clone quantification. One entry per CDR3 protein, called by TCRdb with MiXCR from the PCR reads. The profile shows over 600,000 distinct CDR3 sequences, 20% of them singletons. This clonotype was counted at least ten times. The CDR3 sequence is 16 residues long. V lost 5 bases to trimming and J lost 1 base; unmatched junction nucleotides: 5. Germline CDR1 is MNHEY and CDR2 is SMNVEV (reference sequence). Libraries used about 19,000 to 1,100,000 sorted naive CD8 T cells and 10%, 30% or 50% RNA input. Naive CD8 T cells underwent sorting with the CD8+CD4-CCR7+CD45RA+ definition.

The clonotype originates from a human donor in good health. Some libraries in this study had Jurkat cell RNA spiked in. Sequencing used naive CD8+ T cells from blood, with Jurkat cell RNA spiked in. Regarding subset: FACS-sorted CD8+CD4-CCR7+CD45RA+ naive T cells. V gene TRBV27 combines with J gene TRBJ2-3; 11 bases match TRBD2. The CDR3, as DNA: TGTGCCAGCAGTACTCCGGGACTAGCGGGCACAGATACGCAGTATTTT. Translating it yields CASSTPGLAGTDTQYF.